This T cell receptor beta chain was profiled in a study of T cells in tumors after PD-1 blockade. Overall study: Daily vismodegib 150 mg continued in a subset of anti-PD-1-treated patients. Mean per blood sample: 90,000 to 120,000 templates (about 24,000-260,000), 36,536 unique clonotypes.

Per the germline V gene, CDR1 is SQVTM and CDR2 is ANQGSEA. Trimming at V came to 6 bases and at J to 1 base, leaving 4 bases not matched to a gene. The CDR3 covers 15 residues. Concerning this clone itself: Its antigen is currently unknown.

Profiled with immunoSEQ multiplex PCR; TCRdb holds only in-frame clones, not every one. The table has 35,000 or so clones, about 77% seen once. Points from the study as a whole: Peripheral recruitment is suggested, as some novel exhausted tumor clones were in pre-treatment blood.

The chain joins TRBV29-1 to TRBJ2-2; TRBD2 agrees at 11 bases. The source was PBMCs, collected before anti-PD-1 treatment. The sequence derives from a human donor with basal cell carcinoma. Here the CDR3 reads CSVETSGVNTGELFF. CDR3 DNA sequence: TGCAGCGTCGAGACTAGCGGGGTGAACACCGGGGAGCTGTTTTTT.